These 20 T cell receptor beta chains were sequenced from one sample in a study of T cells in Graves' hyperthyroidism and ophthalmopathy. RNA transcripts yielded amplified TCR beta CDR3 regions. First-round RT-PCR with HTBI primers amplified the TCR CDR3 region. A single record per CDR3 protein comes from TCRdb applying MiXCR to the multiplex PCR reads. The sample lists more than 350,000 distinct CDR3 sequences; roughly 15% were seen once. Sequenced sample: blood. The receptors were gathered from a woman aged 55-69 years with Graves' ophthalmopathy.

This clonotype was observed once. The rearrangement joins TRBV5-6 to TRBJ1-5; 9 bases fit TRBD1. CDR1 is SGHDT and CDR2 is YYEEEE in the germline V gene. The CDR3 runs to 14 residues. The ends lost 3 bases at V and 6 bases at J; junction bases unmatched: 4. The chain's CDR3 is CASSWDRETQPQHF. For the CDR3, the DNA is TGTGCCAGCAGCTGGGACAGGGAGACTCAGCCCCAGCATTTT.

The chain combines TRBV19 with TRBJ2-3, with 7 bases that match TRBD2. Per the germline V gene, CDR1 is LNHDA and CDR2 is SQIVND (reference sequence). Losses at the gene ends were 0 bases for V and 0 bases for J; bases not matched to a gene: 18. CDR3 length: 21 residues. CDR3 sequence (DNA): TGTGCCAGTAGTATAGACACGTCCGCCAGTTTGCGGGAGCTTAGCACAGATACGCAGTATTTT. Its protein product is CASSIDTSASLRELSTDTQYF.

This clonotype has a handful of counts. The chain joins TRBV2 to TRBJ2-3; no clear D. Germline V lookup: CDR1 SNHLY, CDR2 FYNNEI. The V and J ends lost 6 bases and 3 bases respectively, with 10 bases between them. There are 13 residues in the CDR3. Written as DNA, the CDR3 is TGTGCCAGCAGGGTACAACCAACAGATACGCAGTATTTT. This translates into CASRVQPTDTQYF.

The sample holds many counts of this clonotype. V gene TRBV5-4 combines with J gene TRBJ2-5, with TRBD1 identical over 8 bases. CDR1 SGHNT and CDR2 YYREEE come from the germline V gene (reference sequence). V shed 0 bases, J shed 5 bases, and the junction held 9 bases outside the gene matches. The CDR3 is made up of 16 amino acids. The CDR3 sequence: CASSLAGGRGLETQYF. CDR3 coding DNA: TGTGCCAGCAGCTTGGCCGGGGGCAGGGGGCTGGAGACCCAGTACTTC.

The chain carries TRBV4-1 and TRBJ1-2, with a weak D call TRBD1 (5 bases). CDR1 is MGHRA and CDR2 is YSYEKL in the germline V gene. V was cut by 4 bases and J by 6 bases, with 18 bases left in between. This CDR3 contains 15 residues. The CDR3 DNA follows: TGCGCCAGCAGCCCCGCCGGGGCGGGTGGGGATGGCTACACCTTC. Its translation: CASSPAGAGGDGYTF.

The sample holds many counts of this clonotype. The rearrangement joins TRBV5-1 to TRBJ2-7, with 8 bases matching TRBD2. There are 16 residues in the CDR3. The germline V gene encodes CDR1 SGHRS and CDR2 YFSETQ. Trimming took 4 bases from V and 5 from J; bases not matched to a gene: 14. The CDR3 region has the DNA TGCGCCAGCAGCCCGGGAGGTGCTAGCGGGTTCGACGAGCAGTACTTC. Encoded protein: CASSPGGASGFDEQYF.

The chain has TRBV2 and TRBJ1-6; unclear D gene. Germline V lookup: CDR1 SNHLY, CDR2 FYNNEI. CDR3 length: 14 amino acids. The V gene lost 5 bases and the J gene lost 7 bases, with 12 bases spanning the gap. CDR3 protein: CASSSDIGNSPLHF. The CDR3 DNA is TGTGCCAGCAGTAGCGATATCGGCAATTCACCCCTCCACTTT.

The sample holds many counts of this clonotype. The chain has TRBV2 and TRBJ1-1; D gene uncertain. The CDR3 has 15 residues. Germline-derived CDR1 and CDR2 are SNHLY and FYNNEI. Trimming stripped 6 bases from V and 1 base from J, with 15 bases between. CDR3 sequence (DNA): TGTGCCAGCAGCCCCCGTCGGGGTACGAACACTGAAGCTTTCTTT. Its translation: CASSPRRGTNTEAFF.

The V and J genes are TRBV5-1 and TRBJ2-1, with TRBD1 identical over 12 bases. Germline assignment: CDR1 SGHRS and CDR2 YFSETQ. Trimming removed 1 base from V and 1 base from J; junction bases left unmatched: 12. The CDR3 has 20 amino acids. The CDR3 sequence is CASSLTPGQGAGLSYNEQFF. In DNA, the CDR3 is TGCGCCAGCAGCTTGACCCCGGGACAGGGGGCAGGCCTATCCTACAATGAGCAGTTCTTC. The variable domain in full, with the rest retrieved from reference TRBV5-1 and TRBJ2-1, is KAGVTQTPRYLIKTRGQQVTLSCSPISGHRSVSWYQQTPGQGLQFLFEYFSETQRNKGNFPGRFSGRQFSNSRSEMNVSTLELGDSALYLCASSLTPGQGAGLSYNEQFFGPGTRLTVL.

This clonotype was detected a few times. The rearrangement uses TRBV30 and TRBJ2-6, with a possible D match to TRBD1 (6 bases). The length of the CDR3 is 15 residues. The V end lost 7 bases, the J end lost 0 bases, and 13 bases lay between the germline ends. The V gene's germline CDR1 is GTSNPN and CDR2 SVGIG (reference sequence). The CDR3 region has the DNA TGTGCCTACCAACAGGGTCCCTCTGGGGCCAACGTCCTGACTTTC. This gives the protein CAYQQGPSGANVLTF.

This clonotype has ten or more counts. The V gene is TRBV20-1, the J gene TRBJ2-3; the match to TRBD1 covers 9 bases. The CDR3 has 18 residues. CDR1 is DFQATT and CDR2 is SNEGSKA in the germline V gene (reference sequence). V gave up 0 bases and J gave up 0 bases; unmatched junction bases: 10. The CDR3 here is CSARDDTGTGFSTDTQYF. The CDR3 DNA follows: TGCAGTGCTAGAGATGACACCGGGACAGGGTTTAGCACAGATACGCAGTATTTT.

The chain carries TRBV7-2 and TRBJ1-5; TRBD1 aligns across 7 bases. The CDR3 sequence is 17 residues long. The germline V gene has CDR1 SGHTA and CDR2 FQGNSA. The V and J ends lost 5 bases and 1 base, in that order; junction bases with no gene match: 11. CDR3 sequence (DNA): TGTGCCAGCAGCCCCTACCGGACAGGATACAGCAATCAGCCCCAGCATTTT. Protein: CASSPYRTGYSNQPQHF.

This clonotype occurred many times. The CDR3 DNA reads TGTGCCAGCAGTTACGGACAGGGTTTTTCACCCCTCCACTTT. Protein sequence: CASSYGQGFSPLHF. The chain carries TRBV12-3 or TRBV12-4 and TRBJ1-6; TRBD1 matches at 8 bases. Losses at the gene ends were 4 bases for V and 9 bases for J; bases not matched to a gene: 5. CDR3 length: 14 amino acids.

The rearrangement joins TRBV4-1 to TRBJ2-3, with 7 positions matching TRBD2. This CDR3 contains 15 residues. CDR1 and CDR2 from the germline V gene are MGHRA and YSYEKL. The V segment lost 3 bases and the J segment 2 bases; nucleotides outside the gene matches: 5. The CDR3 bases are TGCGCCAGCAGCCACCCCGGGACTACCACAGATACGCAGTATTTT. Residues: CASSHPGTTTDTQYF.

This chain uses TRBV28 with TRBJ1-2, with D possibly TRBD1 on 6 matching bases. Germline V gene lookup returns CDR1 MDHEN and CDR2 SYDVKM. Trimming removed 4 bases at V and 4 bases at J, with 22 bases between. The CDR3 has 17 residues. The CDR3 bases are TGTGCCAGCAGTTCCATCGACCAGAGGGGGTGGATCTATGGCTACACCTTC. Translated: CASSSIDQRGWIYGYTF.

The chain uses TRBV28 and TRBJ1-2; a weak D match, TRBD1 (6 bases). The V gene lost 3 bases and the J gene lost 8 bases, with 10 bases spanning the gap. Germline values: CDR1 MDHEN, CDR2 SYDVKM. This CDR3 has 12 amino acids. The DNA of the CDR3 is TGTGCCAGCAGTTTGGGGGCGCGAGGCTACACCTTC. Translated: CASSLGARGYTF.

This clonotype was seen only a few times. The rearrangement joins TRBV20-1 to TRBJ2-5; no clear D gene. V was trimmed by 0 bases and J by 5 bases, leaving 10 bases between them. Looked up from germline, CDR1 is DFQATT and CDR2 is SNEGSKA (reference sequence). The CDR3 has 13 residues. CDR3: CSARDIPNETQYF. The CDR3 DNA sequence: TGCAGTGCTAGAGATATTCCCAATGAGACCCAGTACTTC.

This clonotype was observed at least ten times. The chain has TRBV11-2 and TRBJ2-1, with 7 positions matching TRBD1. Germline CDR1 is SGHAT and CDR2 is FQNNGV. V gave up 5 bases and J gave up 4 bases; unmatched junction bases: 14. The CDR3 has 17 amino acids. This CDR3 reads CASSLTGQLRTYNEQFF. CDR3 DNA: TGTGCCAGCAGCCTCACGGGACAGCTTCGTACATACAATGAGCAGTTCTTC.

The rearrangement joins TRBV20-1 to TRBJ2-1; 9 nucleotides match TRBD2. V lost 7 bases, J lost 8 bases, and 15 bases stayed unmatched. Germline loops: CDR1 DFQATT, CDR2 SNEGSKA (reference sequence). The CDR3 sequence is 15 residues long. The DNA for the CDR3 is TGCAGTGGCCAACAGGGTGTAGCGGGAGAATATGAGCAGTTCTTC. Translation: CSGQQGVAGEYEQFF.

The V and J genes are TRBV6-1 and TRBJ1-5; 8 nucleotides align to TRBD1. CDR1 is MNHNS, CDR2 SASEGT, per germline. J was trimmed by 3 bases and V by 7 bases; bases with no gene match: 2. The CDR3 spans 13 residues. The CDR3 loop reads CASNRGINQPQHF. DNA for the CDR3: TGTGCCAGCAACAGGGGGATCAATCAGCCCCAGCATTTT.